The 19 T cell receptor beta chains below come from one sample, sequenced in a study of blood T cell repertoires in COVID-19 (dated by TCRdb to the early 2020s). Library prep was done by the immunoSEQ multiplex PCR assay. The source is immuneACCESS, and TCRdb retained only in-frame sequences with V and J called. Part of the clones is not carried over; for the studies checked, unresolved V genes explain less than half of this, and the remainder is unexplained. The sample table holds 95,000 to 110,000 clones, of which 87% were seen once. More than 14% of the sample is in the top ten clones. Sequencing was done on a sample of peripheral blood. These receptors were taken from a middle-aged man with acute or convalescent COVID-19.

The chain recombines TRBV9 with TRBJ2-1; no firm D call. Trimming shortened V by 0 bases and J by 4 bases, and 11 bases separated the two germline ends. The CDR3 extends over 15 amino acids. From germline, CDR1 is SGDLS and CDR2 YYNGEE. The DNA of the CDR3 is TGTGCCAGCAGCGTAGGAAGTACCGGGTACAATGAGCAGTTCTTC. Translating gives CASSVGSTGYNEQFF.

This clone was observed a single time. The genes are TRBV9 and TRBJ2-3; 9 bases fit TRBD2. The CDR3 spans 16 residues. Germline V CDR1 and CDR2: SGDLS, YYNGEE. Trimming took 4 bases from V and 0 from J; bases not matched to a gene: 6. CDR3 nucleotide sequence: TGTGCCAGCAGCACCCGAGCGGGAGGAAGCACAGATACGCAGTATTTT. It translates to CASSTRAGGSTDTQYF.

The chain combines TRBV4-2 with TRBJ2-2, with 11 bases aligning to TRBD2. Germline loops: CDR1 LGHNA, CDR2 YNFKEQ. V was pared by 4 bases and J by 6 bases, with 7 bases of the junction left unmatched. CDR3 length: 16 amino acids. CDR3 DNA: TGTGCCAGCAGCCCAACTAGCGGGAGACTGGCCGGGGAGCTGTTTTTT. This codes for CASSPTSGRLAGELFF.

V and J are TRBV27 and TRBJ1-1; D gene uncertain. From germline, CDR1 is MNHEY and CDR2 SMNVEV (reference sequence). The germline V and J ends were trimmed by 5 bases and 4 bases, with 14 bases remaining between them. The CDR3 is 14 amino acids. The CDR3 here is CASSLGGRTTEAFF. CDR3 coding DNA: TGTGCCAGCAGTCTAGGAGGGCGGACCACTGAAGCTTTCTTT.

The V call is TRBV5-6, the J call TRBJ2-7; TRBD2 aligns across 13 bases. The CDR3 is 17 amino acids. The germline V gene encodes CDR1 SGHDT and CDR2 YYEEEE. The J segment lost 5 bases and the V segment lost 1 base, leaving 9 bases of the junction unmatched. This chain's CDR3 is CASSLTPLAGGPNEQYF. CDR3 sequence (DNA): TGTGCCAGCAGCTTGACTCCACTAGCGGGAGGGCCCAACGAGCAGTACTTC. The variable domain in full, completed from reference TRBV5-6 and TRBJ2-7, reads DAGVTQSPTHLIKTRGQQVTLRCSPKSGHDTVSWYQQALGQGPQFIFQYYEEEERQRGNFPDRFSGHQFPNYSSELNVNALLLGDSALYLCASSLTPLAGGPNEQYFGPGTRLTVT.

The rearrangement joins TRBV28 to TRBJ2-2; TRBD2 aligns across 10 bases. CDR3 size: 15 residues. V lost 6 bases, J lost 7 bases, and 8 bases stayed unmatched. The V gene's germline CDR1 is MDHEN and CDR2 SYDVKM. The CDR3 nucleotides are TGTGCCAGCAGCCCTAGCGGGAGTAAAAACGGGGAGCTGTTTTTT. Amino acid sequence: CASSPSGSKNGELFF.

V usage is TRBV5-1 and J usage is TRBJ1-2; TRBD1 is a possible D gene (6 bases). The CDR3 has 15 amino acids. The V gene's germline CDR1 is SGHRS and CDR2 YFSETQ. Trimming took off 1 base at V and 6 bases at J, with 16 bases between the two ends. The CDR3 loop reads CASSLFRTGGHGYTF. DNA for the CDR3: TGCGCCAGCAGCTTGTTTCGCACGGGGGGCCATGGCTACACCTTC. The full variable domain, completed using reference TRBV5-1 and TRBJ1-2, is KAGVTQTPRYLIKTRGQQVTLSCSPISGHRSVSWYQQTPGQGLQFLFEYFSETQRNKGNFPGRFSGRQFSNSRSEMNVSTLELGDSALYLCASSLFRTGGHGYTFGSGTRLTVV.

The chain carries TRBV18 and TRBJ2-7; TRBD2 agrees at 15 bases. Unmatched junction bases numbered 8, after V lost 4 bases and J lost 4 bases. The CDR3 covers 17 residues. Germline V gene data show CDR1 as KGHSH and CDR2 as LQKENI. CDR3 sequence: CASSRTFGLAGGYEQYF. The CDR3 DNA follows: TGTGCCAGCTCACGGACCTTTGGACTAGCGGGAGGGTACGAGCAGTACTTC.

The genes are TRBV29-1 and TRBJ2-7; perhaps TRBD1 as D (6 bases). This CDR3 spans 12 amino acids. V lost 7 bases and J 6 bases, leaving 16 bases between the germline ends. Looked up from germline, CDR1 is SQVTM and CDR2 is ANQGSEA. In DNA form, the CDR3 reads TGCAGCGCGAAGCGGACAGCCGGCGAGCAGTACTTC. It codes for CSAKRTAGEQYF.

The chain links TRBV27 to TRBJ2-2; a weak D match, TRBD2 (6 bases). The ends were cut back, 3 bases at V and 3 bases at J, with 14 bases in the middle. CDR3 length: 16 amino acids. CDR1 MNHEY and CDR2 SMNVEV come from the germline V gene (reference sequence). CDR3 in DNA: TGTGCCAGCAGTTTTACTAGCCCCGGGGACACCGGGGAGCTGTTTTTT. Encoded protein: CASSFTSPGDTGELFF.

The chain recombines TRBV12-3 or TRBV12-4 with TRBJ2-2; D ambiguous. V was cut by 3 bases and J by 5 bases, with 7 bases left in between. CDR3 length: 13 residues. CDR3 protein: CASSFKRTGELFF. In nucleotides, the CDR3 is TGTGCCAGCAGTTTTAAGCGAACCGGGGAGCTGTTTTTT.

The J gene is TRBJ1-1, the V gene TRBV2, with D possibly being TRBD1 (5 bases). The length of the CDR3 is 13 residues. Germline CDR1 is SNHLY and CDR2 is FYNNEI. V dropped 6 bases and J dropped 3 bases, with 11 bases sitting between them. CDR3 region: CASSSDSYTEAFF. DNA for the CDR3: TGTGCCAGCAGCTCCGACAGCTACACTGAAGCTTTCTTT. Drawing the rest from reference TRBV2 and TRBJ1-1, the complete variable domain is EPEVTQTPSHQVTQMGQEVILRCVPISNHLYFYWYRQILGQKVEFLVSFYNNEISEKSEIFDDQFSVERPDGSNFTLKIRSTKLEDSAMYFCASSSDSYTEAFFGQGTRLTVV.

The gene calls are TRBV6-4 and TRBJ2-1; D might be TRBD1 (6 bases). The length of the CDR3 is 15 residues. Germline V gives CDR1 MRHNA, CDR2 SNTAGT. With 5 bases removed from V and 9 bases from J, the gap between germline ends came to 20 bases. For the CDR3, the DNA is TGTGCCAGCAGTAATGGTAGGACAGAGATAGGTGAGCAGTTCTTC. It codes for CASSNGRTEIGEQFF.

This rearrangement joins TRBV11-1 to TRBJ2-1; 12 bases line up with TRBD2. The germline gives CDR1 SGHAT, CDR2 FQDESV (reference sequence). This CDR3 spans 16 amino acids. V lost 4 bases to trimming and J lost 4 bases; unmatched junction nucleotides: 5. The CDR3 here is CASSSLTSGSYNEQFF. The CDR3 DNA sequence: TGTGCCAGCAGCTCCCTGACTAGCGGGAGTTACAATGAGCAGTTCTTC.

Here the CDR3 reads CATGGTGEQYF. Here the CDR3 DNA reads TGTGCAACTGGGGGGACGGGCGAGCAGTACTTC. The V and J genes are TRBV6-5 and TRBJ2-7; D is perhaps TRBD2 (6 bases). The CDR3 consists of 11 residues. In germline, CDR1 is MNHEY, CDR2 SVGAGI.

This sequence joins TRBV19 and TRBJ2-2, with 9 positions matching TRBD2. The CDR3 is 19 residues long. Germline lookup yields CDR1 LNHDA and CDR2 SQIVND (reference sequence). Trimming took 4 bases from V and 2 from J; bases not matched to a gene: 14. The CDR3 sequence is CASSTTPIAGAQNTGELFF. CDR3 sequence (DNA): TGTGCCAGTAGTACCACCCCCATAGCGGGAGCCCAAAACACCGGGGAGCTGTTTTTT.

The V gene is TRBV6-5, the J gene TRBJ2-2; 7 nucleotides match TRBD1. This CDR3 region has 15 residues. V dropped 7 bases and J dropped 0; count of bases not matched to a gene: 5. Per the germline V gene, CDR1 is MNHEY and CDR2 is SVGAGI. Here the CDR3 DNA reads TGTGCCAGCACTTCGGGACAGACGAACACCGGGGAGCTGTTTTTT. Protein sequence: CASTSGQTNTGELFF.

As to this clone: With a much larger clone just one base away, this may be a read error. The chain couples TRBV7-8 to TRBJ2-7; TRBD1 matches 7 bases. Germline V lookup: CDR1 SGHVS, CDR2 FQNEAQ. The junction had 4 bases not matched to a gene; V was cut back by 5 bases and J by 3 bases. The CDR3 is made up of 13 amino acids. The CDR3 nucleotides read TGTGCCAGCAGCCGGGACAGCTACTACGAGCAGTACTTC. It translates to CASSRDSYYEQYF.

The chain is built from TRBV11-2 and TRBJ2-7, with D unclear. V was shortened by 1 base and J by 2 bases, with 9 bases between the two germline ends. Germline CDR1 SGHAT, CDR2 FQNNGV. The CDR3 is 14 amino acids. CDR3 amino acids: CASSLAGTAYEQYF. In DNA, the CDR3 is TGTGCCAGCAGCTTAGCTGGCACCGCCTACGAGCAGTACTTC.